What follows is one TCR beta chain and its context. Its antigen remains unidentified. Measured with immunoSEQ multiplex PCR; TCRdb has only the in-frame clones, and not every one. The sample lists around 2,000,000 clones, approximately 94% occurring once. Terminally differentiated effector memory CD45RA+ cells were left out of the naive CD8 fraction, which was CD45RO-negative and positively selected for CCR7. The sample is drawn from a study of shared clonotypes between healthy human individuals. Study-level background: Sampling drew on donors who were a couple of women and a few men aged 18 to 49. General study findings and limits: Some clonotypes were shared by all four sorted-subset donors, while others were not shared. The non-shared ones had lower generation probabilities than the shared ones. The genetic and exposure-history diversity represented was limited by few donors. Estimated richness values were generally larger in naive subsets than in memory subsets.

The CDR3 length is 17 residues. Germline V gene lookup returns CDR1 LNHDA and CDR2 SQIVND (reference sequence). Trimming left V 6 bases short and J 2 bases short, with 22 bases between. The receptor was isolated from a man aged 18 to 35 in good health. Some clones in this sample may be carry-over from other donors' samples. The chain recombines TRBV19 with TRBJ1-1; D is unresolved. The specimen was naive CD8+ T cells from PBMCs. CDR3 protein: CASSFRQTAHPNTEAFF. Written as DNA, the CDR3 is TGTGCCAGTAGCTTCCGGCAGACGGCGCATCCTAACACTGAAGCTTTCTTT. Filled out from reference TRBV19 and TRBJ1-1, the complete variable domain reads DGGITQSPKYLFRKEGQNVTLSCEQNLNHDAMYWYRQDPGQGLRLIYYSQIVNDFQKGDIAEGYSVSREKKESFPLTVTSAQKNPTAFYLCASSFRQTAHPNTEAFFGQGTRLTVV.